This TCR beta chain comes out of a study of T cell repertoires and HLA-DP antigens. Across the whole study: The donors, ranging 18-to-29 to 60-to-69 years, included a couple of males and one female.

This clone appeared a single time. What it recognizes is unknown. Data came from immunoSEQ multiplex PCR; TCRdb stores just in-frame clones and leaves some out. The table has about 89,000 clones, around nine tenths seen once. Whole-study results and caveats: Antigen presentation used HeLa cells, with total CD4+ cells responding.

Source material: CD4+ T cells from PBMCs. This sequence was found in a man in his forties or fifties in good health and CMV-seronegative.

This CDR3 reads CATTTTGGFYGYTF. The CDR3 DNA follows: TGTGCCACCACCACGACAGGGGGCTTCTATGGCTACACCTTC. The gene calls are TRBV15 and TRBJ1-2, with 10 positions matching TRBD1. Germline V gene data show CDR1 as LNHNV and CDR2 as YYDKDF (reference sequence). V was clipped by 7 bases and J by 4 bases; unmatched bases: 6. This CDR3 is built from 14 residues.